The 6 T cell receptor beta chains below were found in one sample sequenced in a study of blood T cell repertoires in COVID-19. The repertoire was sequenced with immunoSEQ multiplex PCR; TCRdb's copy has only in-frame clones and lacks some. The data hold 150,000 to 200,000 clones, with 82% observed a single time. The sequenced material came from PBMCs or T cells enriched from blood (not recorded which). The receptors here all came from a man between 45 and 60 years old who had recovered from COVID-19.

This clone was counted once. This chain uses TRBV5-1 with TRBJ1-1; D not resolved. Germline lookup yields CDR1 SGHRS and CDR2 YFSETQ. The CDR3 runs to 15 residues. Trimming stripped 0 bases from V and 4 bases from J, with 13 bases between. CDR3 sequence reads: CASSLAGTELTEAFF. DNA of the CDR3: TGCGCCAGCAGCTTGGCCGGCACAGAACTCACTGAAGCTTTCTTT.

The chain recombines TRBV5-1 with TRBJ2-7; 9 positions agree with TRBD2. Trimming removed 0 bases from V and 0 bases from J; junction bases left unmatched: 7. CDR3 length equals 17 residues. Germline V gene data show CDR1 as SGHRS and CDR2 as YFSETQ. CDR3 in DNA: TGCGCCAGCAGCTTGGCTACGGCTAGCGGGGTCTCCTACGAGCAGTACTTC. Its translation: CASSLATASGVSYEQYF.

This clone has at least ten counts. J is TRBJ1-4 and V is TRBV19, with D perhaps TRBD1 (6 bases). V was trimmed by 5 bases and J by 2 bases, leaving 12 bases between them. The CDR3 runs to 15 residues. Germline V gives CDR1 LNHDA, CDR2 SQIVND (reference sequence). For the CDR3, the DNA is TGTGCCAGTAGTGGGCCAGGGGCGACTAATGAAAAACTGTTTTTT. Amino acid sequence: CASSGPGATNEKLFF. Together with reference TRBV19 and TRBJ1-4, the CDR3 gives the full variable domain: DGGITQSPKYLFRKEGQNVTLSCEQNLNHDAMYWYRQDPGQGLRLIYYSQIVNDFQKGDIAEGYSVSREKKESFPLTVTSAQKNPTAFYLCASSGPGATNEKLFFGSGTQLSVL.

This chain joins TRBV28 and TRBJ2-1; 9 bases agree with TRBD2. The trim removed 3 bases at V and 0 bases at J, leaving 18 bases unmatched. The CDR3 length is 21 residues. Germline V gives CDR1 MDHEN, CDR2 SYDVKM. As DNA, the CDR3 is TGTGCCAGCAGTTTTGGGGGTCTTTGGACTAGCGCCAAGTACTCCTACAATGAGCAGTTCTTC. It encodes CASSFGGLWTSAKYSYNEQFF. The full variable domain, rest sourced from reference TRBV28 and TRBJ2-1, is DVKVTQSSRYLVKRTGEKVFLECVQDMDHENMFWYRQDPGLGLRLIYFSYDVKMKEKGDIPEGYSVSREKKERFSLILESASTNQTSMYLCASSFGGLWTSAKYSYNEQFFGPGTRLTVL.

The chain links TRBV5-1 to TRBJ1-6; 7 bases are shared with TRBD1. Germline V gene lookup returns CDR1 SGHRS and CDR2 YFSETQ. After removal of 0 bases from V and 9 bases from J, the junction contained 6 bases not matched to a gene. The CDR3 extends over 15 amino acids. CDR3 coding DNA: TGCGCCAGCAGCTTGGGGGACAGTTCTTTTTCACCCCTCCACTTT. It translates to CASSLGDSSFSPLHF.

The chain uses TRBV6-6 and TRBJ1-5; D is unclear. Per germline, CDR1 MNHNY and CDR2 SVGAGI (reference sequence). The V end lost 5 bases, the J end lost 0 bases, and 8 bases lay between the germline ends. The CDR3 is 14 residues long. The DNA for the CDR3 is TGTGCCAGCAGTGCCAGCGATAGCAATCAGCCCCAGCATTTT. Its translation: CASSASDSNQPQHF.